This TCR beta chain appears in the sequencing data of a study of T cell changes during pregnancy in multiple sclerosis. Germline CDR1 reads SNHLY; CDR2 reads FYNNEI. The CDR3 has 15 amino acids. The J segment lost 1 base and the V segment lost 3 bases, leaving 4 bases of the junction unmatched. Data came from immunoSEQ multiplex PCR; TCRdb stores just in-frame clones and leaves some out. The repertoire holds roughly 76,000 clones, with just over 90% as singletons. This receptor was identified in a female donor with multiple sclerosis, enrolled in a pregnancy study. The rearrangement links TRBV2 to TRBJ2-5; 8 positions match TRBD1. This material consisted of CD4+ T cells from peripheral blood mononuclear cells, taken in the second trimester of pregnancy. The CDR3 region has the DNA TGTGCCAGCAGTGAGACAGGGGCGACCCAAGAGACCCAGTACTTC. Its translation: CASSETGATQETQYF.